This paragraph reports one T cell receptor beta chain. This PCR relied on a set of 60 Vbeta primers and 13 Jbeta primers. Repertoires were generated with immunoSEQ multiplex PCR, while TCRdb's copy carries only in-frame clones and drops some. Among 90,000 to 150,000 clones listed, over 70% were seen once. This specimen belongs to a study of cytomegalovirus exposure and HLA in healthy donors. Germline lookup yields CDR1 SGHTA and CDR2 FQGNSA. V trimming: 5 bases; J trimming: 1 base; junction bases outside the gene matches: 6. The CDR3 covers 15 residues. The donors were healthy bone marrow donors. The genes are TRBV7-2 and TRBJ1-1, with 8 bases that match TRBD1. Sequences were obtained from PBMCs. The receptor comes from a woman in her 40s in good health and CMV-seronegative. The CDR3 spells CASSPGDRRNTEAFF. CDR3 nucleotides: TGTGCCAGCAGCCCAGGGGACAGGAGGAACACTGAAGCTTTCTTT.